This TCR beta chain is drawn from a study of cytomegalovirus exposure and HLA in healthy donors. The sample holds a few counts of this clone. Its antigen is still unknown. Germline V CDR1 and CDR2: MNHNY, SVGAGI (reference sequence). After removal of 2 bases from V and 4 bases from J, the junction contained 3 bases not matched to a gene. CDR3 size: 14 residues. PCR employed 60 Vbeta and 13 Jbeta primers. Some clones are missing from TCRdb's copy, which holds only in-frame ones; the method was immunoSEQ multiplex PCR. The data show about 120,000 clones, around two thirds seen once. Study observations and caveats: In the analysis, some V segments, TRBV6-2 and TRBV6-3 included, were excluded as indistinguishable. Earlier results showed most TCR beta V segments being productive about 87% or about 30% of the time.

Sequencing used PBMCs. The V and J genes are TRBV6-6 and TRBJ2-7; 9 nucleotides line up with TRBD1. This TCR derives from a human donor in good health. Written as DNA, the CDR3 is TGTGCCAGCAGTTACGGGACAGGGATATACGAGCAGTACTTC. Translating gives CASSYGTGIYEQYF.